What follows describes a single T cell receptor beta chain. Two negative PCRs, clearance, or symptom resolution were required of recovered Cohort 3 donors. Study processing details: Nucleated cell number was recorded as an estimate derived from reference gene primer amplification. Sequenced by immunoSEQ multiplex PCR; TCRdb stores in-frame clones only, minus some. Clonal size and the V and J genes are those of that table, whereas D and trimming came from the DNA. Among around 300,000 clones listed, 75% to 90% were seen once. This specimen belongs to a study of blood T cell repertoires in COVID-19. This TCR was sampled from a woman in her 40s who had recovered from COVID-19. Material: PBMCs or T cells enriched from blood (not recorded which).

The CDR3 loop reads CASSSRTSYNEQFF. As DNA, the CDR3 is TGTGCCAGCAGCAGCCGGACTAGCTACAATGAGCAGTTCTTC. This chain links TRBV7-9 with TRBJ2-1; 7 nucleotides match TRBD2. From germline, CDR1 is SEHNR and CDR2 FQNEAQ (reference sequence). The trim removed 5 bases at V and 3 bases at J, leaving 4 bases unmatched. The CDR3 contains 14 residues.